What follows describes a single T cell receptor beta chain. This CDR3 contains 13 residues. The V and J ends lost 3 bases and 7 bases respectively, with 9 bases between them. Germline lookup yields CDR1 SEHNR and CDR2 FQNEAQ (reference sequence). This entry belongs to a study of T cells after yellow fever vaccination. TCRdb fed the 5' RACE reads into MiXCR, producing one record per CDR3 protein. The table shows 150,000 to 200,000 distinct CDR3 sequences, with around 8.5% occurring only once. The rearrangement joins TRBV7-9 to TRBJ1-4; D not certain. Sequenced material: CD8+ T cells sorted from PBMCs, taken 45 days after the yellow fever booster vaccination. The receptor's source is a man younger than 30 who received the YFV17D yellow fever vaccine. CDR3 amino acids: CASSFAQGEKLFF. CDR3 DNA: TGTGCCAGCAGCTTCGCGCAAGGTGAAAAACTGTTTTTT. Variable domain in full (rest from reference TRBV7-9 and TRBJ1-4): DTGVSQNPRHKITKRGQNVTFRCDPISEHNRLYWYRQTLGQGPEFLTYFQNEAQLEKSRLLSDRFSAERPKGSFSTLEIQRTEQGDSAMYLCASSFAQGEKLFFGSGTQLSVL.